Each of the 23 T cell receptor beta chains below was sequenced from the same sample in a study of blood T cells in healthy people across ages. Next came a second PCR, run for about 7 to 12 cycles, which used a sample-barcoded 5' primer along with a J-beta primer mix. TCRdb reprocessed the 5' RACE reads via MiXCR and lists one record per CDR3 protein. The repertoire includes over 600,000 distinct CDR3 sequences, just over 55% of them detected once, and 20% to 30% sits in the top ten. Sequenced: blood. The receptors shown here come from a man aged 35-49 years in good health.

The DNA for the CDR3 is TGTGCCAGCAGTGCGGGACAGTTCCAAGAGACCCAGTACTTC. This sequence encodes CASSAGQFQETQYF. V and J are TRBV2 and TRBJ2-5; TRBD1 matches at 7 bases. Germline-derived CDR1 and CDR2 are SNHLY and FYNNEI. J gave up 1 base and V 4 bases, and 3 bases lay outside the gene matches. The CDR3 is 14 amino acids.

The CDR3 spells CASSQDQVRGSYNEQFF. In DNA form, the CDR3 reads TGCGCCAGCAGCCAAGATCAGGTTCGGGGCTCCTACAATGAGCAGTTCTTC. The chain recombines TRBV4-3 with TRBJ2-1, with TRBD2 as a possible D gene (5 bases). V lost 0 bases to trimming and J lost 0 bases, with 12 bases between them. Germline CDR1 reads LGHNA; CDR2 reads YSLEER. The CDR3 has 17 residues.

V gene TRBV12-3 or TRBV12-4 combines with J gene TRBJ2-5; TRBD1 might be the D (5 bases). V was shortened by 9 bases and J by 2 bases, with 19 bases between the two germline ends. The CDR3 length is 15 residues. CDR3 in amino acids: CASLRQGSFQETQYF. The CDR3 nucleotides read TGTGCCAGTCTGCGCCAGGGCAGTTTTCAAGAGACCCAGTACTTC.

The chain links TRBV6-5 to TRBJ2-1; 12 bases are a match to TRBD2. Germline V lookup: CDR1 MNHEY, CDR2 SVGAGI. V shed 4 bases, J shed 5 bases, and the junction held 6 bases outside the gene matches. CDR3 length: 16 residues. CDR3 nucleotides: TGTGCCAGCAGTTTTCAGACTAGCGGGGGCCACAATGAGCAGTTCTTC. Translated, it gives CASSFQTSGGHNEQFF.

Concerning this clonotype itself: One junction end disagrees with the germline gene, perhaps due to a read error. CDR3 amino acids: CASSESLDGDRGPLFSYNEQYF. As DNA, the CDR3 is TGTGCCAGTAGTGAATCCCTAGATGGGGACAGGGGCCCTCTCTTCTCCTACAATGAGCAGTACTTC. This chain joins TRBV25-1 and TRBJ2-1; TRBD1 matches at 10 bases. Judging by the DNA end, TRBJ2-7 fits better; the J call may be wrong. Germline CDR1 and CDR2: MGHDK and SYGVNS. The CDR3 has 22 amino acids.

CDR3: CSARGRDTGELFF. For the CDR3, the DNA is TGCAGTGCTAGAGGCAGGGACACCGGGGAGCTGTTTTTT. The J gene is TRBJ2-2, the V gene TRBV20-1, with D possibly being TRBD1 (5 bases). Germline V lookup: CDR1 DFQATT, CDR2 SNEGSKA (reference sequence). The ends were cut back, 1 base at V and 3 bases at J, with 6 bases in the middle. The CDR3 extends over 13 amino acids.

This sequence joins TRBV6-2 or TRBV6-3 and TRBJ1-2; D not resolved. V lost 2 bases and J lost 5, with 9 bases in between. The CDR3 spans 13 residues. The germline V gene has CDR1 MNHEY and CDR2 SVGEGT. The CDR3 region has the DNA TGTGCCAGCAGTTACGCTGAGAGTTATGGCTACACCTTC. It specifies CASSYAESYGYTF.

V usage is TRBV29-1 and J usage is TRBJ2-3, with 15 bases identical to TRBD2. From germline, CDR1 is SQVTM and CDR2 ANQGSEA. The CDR3 is 17 residues long. V dropped 4 bases and J dropped 1; count of bases not matched to a gene: 6. The CDR3 here is CSVGGLAGGIGTDTQYF. The CDR3 nucleotides read TGCAGCGTTGGGGGACTAGCGGGGGGTATTGGCACAGATACGCAGTATTTT.

This clonotype was seen more than once but under ten times. V and J are TRBV6-2 or TRBV6-3 and TRBJ2-5; D may be TRBD2 (6 bases). CDR1 is MNHEY and CDR2 is SVGEGT in the germline V gene. V was clipped by 5 bases and J by 1 base, with 11 bases between them. CDR3 size: 14 residues. This CDR3 is CASSKKRVQETQYF. The CDR3 DNA follows: TGTGCCAGCAGTAAAAAGCGGGTCCAAGAGACCCAGTACTTC.

This clonotype showed up just a few times. This chain uses TRBV20-1 with TRBJ2-5; a possible D gene is TRBD2 (7 bases). Germline V gene lookup returns CDR1 DFQATT and CDR2 SNEGSKA (reference sequence). V shed 6 bases and J shed 1 base, with 18 bases lying between them. The CDR3 runs 15 residues. DNA of the CDR3: TGCAGTGCCAGCGGGACACACTTCACCCAAGAGACCCAGTACTTC. Encoded protein: CSASGTHFTQETQYF.

The genes are TRBV10-3 and TRBJ2-7; 8 nucleotides line up with TRBD2. The closer fit of TRBJ2-5 to the DNA end suggests the J call may be wrong. Per germline, CDR1 ENHRY and CDR2 SYGVKD. The CDR3 consists of 14 residues. CDR3 sequence (DNA): TGTGCCATCAGTGATACAGCGGGGGAAGAGACCCAGTACTTC. Protein sequence: CAISDTAGEETQYF.

The chain carries TRBV9 and TRBJ2-3; D assignment may be TRBD1 or TRBD2 (5 bases each). V dropped 0 bases and J dropped 5 bases, with 13 bases sitting between them. Germline CDR1 reads SGDLS; CDR2 reads YYNGEE. The CDR3 spans 15 residues. The CDR3 loop is CASSVDGGKIDTQYF. In nucleotides, the CDR3 is TGTGCCAGCAGCGTAGATGGGGGAAAGATAGATACGCAGTATTTT.

The chain combines TRBV28 with TRBJ1-4; the D is unclear. The CDR3 runs 15 residues. The V and J ends lost 6 bases and 4 bases respectively, with 15 bases between them. Germline V gives CDR1 MDHEN, CDR2 SYDVKM. For the CDR3, the DNA is TGTGCCAGCAGAGTGCACGGTCCCGATAATGAAAAACTGTTTTTT. As protein: CASRVHGPDNEKLFF.

This chain links TRBV28 with TRBJ1-1; perhaps TRBD1 as D (5 bases). Trimming removed 4 bases from V and 9 bases from J, with 9 bases in between. This CDR3 spans 11 amino acids. Looked up from germline, CDR1 is MDHEN and CDR2 is SYDVKM. CDR3 DNA: TGTGCCAGCAGTTCGACAGATAAAGCTTTCTTT. It specifies CASSSTDKAFF.

J is TRBJ2-1 and V is TRBV10-3; TRBD1 aligns across 8 bases. The CDR3 has 15 amino acids. Germline V gene lookup returns CDR1 ENHRY and CDR2 SYGVKD. Trimming took 6 bases from V and 5 from J; bases not matched to a gene: 9. This chain's CDR3 is CAISPSGTGDNEQFF. The CDR3 bases are TGTGCCATCAGCCCATCCGGGACAGGCGACAATGAGCAGTTCTTC.

This chain joins TRBV6-5 and TRBJ1-1; 8 positions match TRBD1. The CDR3 extends over 15 amino acids. The germline V gene has CDR1 MNHEY and CDR2 SVGAGI. The J segment lost 1 base and the V segment lost 5 bases, leaving 6 bases of the junction unmatched. CDR3: CASSNVDRGNTEAFF. CDR3 bases: TGTGCCAGCAGTAATGTCGACAGGGGGAACACTGAAGCTTTCTTT.

This clonotype turned up a few times. The chain couples TRBV7-8 to TRBJ2-6, with D uncertain. There are 15 residues in the CDR3. With 0 bases removed from V and 2 bases from J, the gap between germline ends came to 5 bases. Germline V CDR1 and CDR2: SGHVS, FQNEAQ. CDR3 nucleotides: TGTGCCAGCAGCTTAGCTACAGCTGGGGCCAACGTCCTGACTTTC. Translation gives CASSLATAGANVLTF.

CDR3: CSAKKATGRGAYEQYF. CDR3 DNA sequence: TGCAGTGCTAAGAAAGCGACAGGCCGGGGGGCCTACGAGCAGTACTTC. The chain uses TRBV20-1 and TRBJ2-7; D might be TRBD2 (7 bases). The CDR3 spans 16 residues. Trimming shortened V by 4 bases and J by 2 bases, and 21 bases separated the two germline ends. Per the germline V gene, CDR1 is DFQATT and CDR2 is SNEGSKA (reference sequence).

The V gene is TRBV28, the J gene TRBJ2-5, with 7 bases fitting TRBD1. CDR3 length equals 14 residues. Germline values: CDR1 MDHEN, CDR2 SYDVKM. J lost 3 bases, V lost 6 bases, and 7 bases had no gene match. CDR3 residues: CASSDPGTEETQYF. The CDR3 nucleotides are TGTGCCAGCAGCGATCCCGGGACAGAAGAGACCCAGTACTTC.

This chain connects TRBV13 to TRBJ2-7, with D maybe TRBD1 (5 bases). This CDR3 is 11 amino acids long. CDR1 PRHDT and CDR2 FYEKMQ come from the germline V gene (reference sequence). V gave up 6 bases and J gave up 5 bases, with 8 bases separating them. CDR3 DNA sequence: TGTGCCAGCAGGGGGCTAAACGAGCAGTACTTC. As protein: CASRGLNEQYF.

This chain links TRBV3-1 with TRBJ2-6; D not certain. There are 17 residues in the CDR3. CDR1 is LGHDT and CDR2 is YNNKEL in the germline V gene (reference sequence). The V and J ends lost 1 base and 0 bases respectively, with 10 bases between them. This chain's CDR3 is CASSQVSVGSGANVLTF. DNA for the CDR3: TGTGCCAGCAGCCAAGTGAGTGTCGGCTCTGGGGCCAACGTCCTGACTTTC. The full variable domain, rest sourced from reference TRBV3-1 and TRBJ2-6, is DTAVSQTPKYLVTQMGNDKSIKCEQNLGHDTMYWYKQDSKKFLKIMFSYNNKELIINETVPNRFSPKSPDKAHLNLHINSLELGDSAVYFCASSQVSVGSGANVLTFGAGSRLTVL.

This clonotype came up many times. CDR3 bases: TGCAGTGCTAGAGATTACTACGAGCAGTACTTC. Residues: CSARDYYEQYF. This chain links TRBV20-1 with TRBJ2-7; no firm D call. The CDR3 extends over 11 amino acids. Germline V gene lookup returns CDR1 DFQATT and CDR2 SNEGSKA (reference sequence). V dropped 0 bases and J dropped 3 bases, with 3 bases sitting between them.

The chain has TRBV25-1 and TRBJ1-3, with D tentatively TRBD1 (5 bases). V lost 7 bases and J 8 bases, leaving 12 bases between the germline ends. This CDR3 contains 12 residues. The germline V gene has CDR1 MGHDK and CDR2 SYGVNS. DNA of the CDR3: TGTGCCAGCATAGACCTGGGACACACCATATATTTT. This encodes CASIDLGHTIYF. Looking up the rest from reference TRBV25-1 and TRBJ1-3 gives the full variable domain: EADIYQTPRYLVIGTGKKITLECSQTMGHDKMYWYQQDPGMELHLIHYSYGVNSTEKGDLSSESTVSRIRTEHFPLTLESARPSHTSQYLCASIDLGHTIYFGEGSWLTVV.